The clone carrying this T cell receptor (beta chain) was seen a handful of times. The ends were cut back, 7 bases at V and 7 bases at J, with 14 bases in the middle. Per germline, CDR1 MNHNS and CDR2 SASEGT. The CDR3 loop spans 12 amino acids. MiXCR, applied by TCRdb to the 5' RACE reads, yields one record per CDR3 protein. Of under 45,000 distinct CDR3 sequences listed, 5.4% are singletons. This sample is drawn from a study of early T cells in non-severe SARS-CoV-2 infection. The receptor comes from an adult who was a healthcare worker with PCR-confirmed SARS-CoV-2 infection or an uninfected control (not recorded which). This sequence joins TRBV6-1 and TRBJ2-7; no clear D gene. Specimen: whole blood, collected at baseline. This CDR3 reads CASIGRAVEQYV. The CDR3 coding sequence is TGTGCCAGCATTGGCCGGGCGGTGGAGCAGTACGTC.